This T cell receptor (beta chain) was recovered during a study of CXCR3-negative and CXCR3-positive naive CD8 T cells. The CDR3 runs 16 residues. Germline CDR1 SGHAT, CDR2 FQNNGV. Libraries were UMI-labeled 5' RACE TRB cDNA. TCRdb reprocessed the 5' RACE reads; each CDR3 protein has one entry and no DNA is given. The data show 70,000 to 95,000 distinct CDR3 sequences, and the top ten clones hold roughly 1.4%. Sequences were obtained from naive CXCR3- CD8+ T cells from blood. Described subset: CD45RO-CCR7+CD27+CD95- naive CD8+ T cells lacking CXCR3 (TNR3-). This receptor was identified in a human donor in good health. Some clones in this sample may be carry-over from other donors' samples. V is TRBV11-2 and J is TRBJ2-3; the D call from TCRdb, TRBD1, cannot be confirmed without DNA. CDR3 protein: CASSPGTGWPTDTQYF. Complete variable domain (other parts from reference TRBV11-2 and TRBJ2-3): EAGVAQSPRYKIIEKRQSVAFWCNPISGHATLYWYQQILGQGPKLLIQFQNNGVVDDSQLPKDRFSAERLKGVDSTLKIQPAKLEDSAVYLCASSPGTGWPTDTQYFGPGTRLTVL.